These 12 T cell receptor beta chains were all obtained from the same sample, sequenced in a study of OX40 agonist ivuxolimab in advanced cancers. Sequencing was performed with immunoSEQ multiplex PCR; in TCRdb, only in-frame clones are kept and a portion is missing. The sample contains roughly 82,000 clones, more than 80% of which appear only once. Specimen: CD4+ or CD8+ T cells sorted from blood, collected in a trial of the OX40 agonist ivuxolimab. Receptor source: an adult with an advanced solid tumor such as melanoma, head and neck, liver or kidney cancer.

The genes are TRBV18 and TRBJ2-5; TRBD2 agrees at 9 bases. The germline V gene encodes CDR1 KGHSH and CDR2 LQKENI. CDR3 length: 16 amino acids. Trimming cost V 5 bases and J 1 base; bases outside gene matches: 8. The CDR3 region is CASSTSSGAAQETQYF. CDR3 nucleotides: TGTGCCAGCTCAACCTCTAGCGGGGCCGCCCAAGAGACCCAGTACTTC.

This clone was recorded only once. This rearrangement joins TRBV10-3 to TRBJ1-3; no clear D gene. CDR3 length: 15 amino acids. Germline-derived CDR1 and CDR2 are ENHRY and SYGVKD. The V and J ends lost 2 bases and 2 bases respectively, with 10 bases between them. The DNA for the CDR3 is TGTGCCATCAGTGAGGCAGTCTCCACTGGAAACACCATATATTTT. Translation: CAISEAVSTGNTIYF.

The chain has TRBV5-1 and TRBJ2-1, with a tentative D call TRBD2 (6 bases). Germline lookup yields CDR1 SGHRS and CDR2 YFSETQ. With 1 base removed from V and 6 bases from J, the gap between germline ends came to 14 bases. This CDR3 comprises 15 residues. The CDR3 nucleotides read TGCGCCAGCAGCTTGCTGGGGGAGGCTGTCAATGAGCAGTTCTTC. It is translated as CASSLLGEAVNEQFF.

The V call is TRBV5-1, the J call TRBJ2-3, with a weak D call TRBD1 (6 bases). V was trimmed by 1 base and J by 1 base, leaving 13 bases between them. Germline lookup yields CDR1 SGHRS and CDR2 YFSETQ. The CDR3 runs 16 residues. CDR3 DNA: TGCGCCAGCAGCTTGTCCACAGGGTACGGCACAGATACGCAGTATTTT. It encodes CASSLSTGYGTDTQYF.

This clone was counted at least ten times. The chain links TRBV5-6 to TRBJ2-2; D call uncertain. There are 11 residues in the CDR3. The germline CDR1 and CDR2 sequences are SGHDT and YYEEEE. Trimming took 4 bases from V and 9 from J, leaving 7 bases between them. The CDR3 here is CASSRRRELFF. The CDR3 DNA reads TGTGCCAGCAGCCGCAGGAGGGAGCTGTTTTTT. Using reference TRBV5-6 and TRBJ2-2 for the parts outside the CDR3, the full variable domain is DAGVTQSPTHLIKTRGQQVTLRCSPKSGHDTVSWYQQALGQGPQFIFQYYEEEERQRGNFPDRFSGHQFPNYSSELNVNALLLGDSALYLCASSRRRELFFGEGSRLTVL.

The rearrangement joins TRBV28 to TRBJ2-4, with D perhaps matching TRBD2 (6 bases). Germline V gene lookup returns CDR1 MDHEN and CDR2 SYDVKM. The CDR3 is 13 amino acids. Trimming took off 2 bases at V and 10 bases at J, with 12 bases between the two ends. This chain's CDR3 is CASSLQWDWIQYF. The CDR3 bases are TGTGCCAGCAGTTTACAGTGGGACTGGATTCAGTACTTC. The entire variable domain, with the rest obtained from reference TRBV28 and TRBJ2-4, is as follows: DVKVTQSSRYLVKRTGEKVFLECVQDMDHENMFWYRQDPGLGLRLIYFSYDVKMKEKGDIPEGYSVSREKKERFSLILESASTNQTSMYLCASSLQWDWIQYFGAGTRLSVL.

CDR3 coding DNA: TGCGCCAGCAGCGCGGGGACAGGGGGATTAAATGAGCAGTTCTTC. It specifies CASSAGTGGLNEQFF. This chain joins TRBV5-1 and TRBJ2-1, with 11 bases that match TRBD1. This CDR3 comprises 15 residues. V lost 4 bases, J lost 7 bases, and 7 bases stayed unmatched. Germline V gives CDR1 SGHRS, CDR2 YFSETQ.

As DNA, the CDR3 is TGTGCCAGCAGGGAACAGGGGAACACTGAAGCTTTCTTT. It translates to CASREQGNTEAFF. The chain couples TRBV2 to TRBJ1-1; D might be TRBD1 (6 bases). Germline values: CDR1 SNHLY, CDR2 FYNNEI. The CDR3 is made up of 13 amino acids. V was trimmed by 6 bases and J by 1 base, leaving 9 bases between them.

V and J are TRBV5-1 and TRBJ1-1, with a possible D match to TRBD1 (6 bases). Trimming left V 2 bases short and J 4 bases short, with 12 bases between. Germline lookup yields CDR1 SGHRS and CDR2 YFSETQ. The CDR3 runs to 14 residues. CDR3 loop: CASSFYRVGTEAFF. The CDR3 region has the DNA TGCGCCAGCAGCTTTTACAGGGTTGGCACTGAAGCTTTCTTT.

J is TRBJ1-5 and V is TRBV19, with no clear D. Germline V gene sequence: CDR1 LNHDA, CDR2 SQIVND (reference sequence). This CDR3 spans 13 amino acids. The V end was cut by 3 bases, the J end by 4 bases, with 7 bases between. The CDR3 DNA reads TGTGCCAGTAGTATCTCAGTGAATCAGCCCCAGCATTTT. It is translated as CASSISVNQPQHF.

The CDR3 reads CASTQQYSSTEAFF. The CDR3 region has the DNA TGCGCCAGCACCCAACAGTATTCGAGCACTGAAGCTTTCTTT. This sequence joins TRBV5-1 and TRBJ1-1; no clear D. V was clipped by 6 bases and J by 4 bases, with 16 bases between them. Per the germline V gene, CDR1 is SGHRS and CDR2 is YFSETQ. The CDR3 is 14 residues long.

The V gene is TRBV7-9, the J gene TRBJ2-4; D is possibly TRBD1 (5 bases). There are 14 residues in the CDR3. Germline CDR1 reads SEHNR; CDR2 reads FQNEAQ (reference sequence). V lost 3 bases and J lost 2, with 8 bases in between. This chain's CDR3 is CASSFQGTKNIQYF. CDR3 DNA sequence: TGTGCCAGCAGCTTCCAGGGAACCAAAAACATTCAGTACTTC.